The source of this T cell receptor (beta chain) is a study of cytomegalovirus exposure and HLA in healthy donors. Study-wide findings and caveats: The authors listed 180 or so TCR beta chains as cytomegalovirus-associated.

The CDR3 extends over 14 amino acids. CDR1 and CDR2 from the germline V gene are MDHEN and SYDVKM. Between the trimmed V and J ends, which lost 4 bases and 2 bases, there was a span of 10 bases. Data came from immunoSEQ multiplex PCR; TCRdb stores just in-frame clones and leaves some out. The sample comprises some 240,000 clones, roughly 87% of which are singletons, and roughly 2% rests with the top ten. Points on this clone: Its antigen is unidentified.

The sequencing sample was made of PBMCs. This chain links TRBV28 with TRBJ2-3; maybe TRBD2 (5 bases). The TCR comes from a woman younger than 35 in good health and CMV-seropositive. The CDR3 DNA reads as TGTGCCAGCAGTTACGGGGATGCCACAGATACGCAGTATTTT. Protein product: CASSYGDATDTQYF.